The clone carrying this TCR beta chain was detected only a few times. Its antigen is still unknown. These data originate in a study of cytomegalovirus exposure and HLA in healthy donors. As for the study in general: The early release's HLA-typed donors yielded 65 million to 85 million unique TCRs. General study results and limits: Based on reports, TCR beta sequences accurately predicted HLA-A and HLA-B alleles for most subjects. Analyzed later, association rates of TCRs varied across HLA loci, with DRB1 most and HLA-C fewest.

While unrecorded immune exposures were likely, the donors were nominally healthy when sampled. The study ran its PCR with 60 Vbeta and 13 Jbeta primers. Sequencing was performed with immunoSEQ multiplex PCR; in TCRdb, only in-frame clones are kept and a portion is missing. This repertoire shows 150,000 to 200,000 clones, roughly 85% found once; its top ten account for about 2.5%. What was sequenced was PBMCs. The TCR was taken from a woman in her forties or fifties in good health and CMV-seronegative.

CDR3 protein: CASSLRTGGRGVEQYF. The CDR3 nucleotides are TGTGCCAGCAGTTTAAGGACAGGGGGGAGAGGGGTCGAGCAGTACTTC. The rearrangement joins TRBV28 to TRBJ2-7, with 10 bases fitting TRBD1. V trimming: 2 bases; J trimming: 6 bases; junction bases outside the gene matches: 10. Germline V gene lookup returns CDR1 MDHEN and CDR2 SYDVKM. The CDR3 is 16 amino acids.